These T cell receptor beta chains were read from a single sample in a study of shared clonotypes between healthy human individuals. The protocol was immunoSEQ multiplex PCR, while the TCRdb copy is restricted to in-frame clones and leaves out a portion. The sample includes over a million clones, nearly 99% seen only once; the top ten take approximately 0.44%. The sequencing sample was made of naive CD4+ T cells sorted from blood. These receptors were taken from a man aged 30 to 45 in good health. Both conserved end residues are part of each CDR3. D genes are given only for firm matches. The size entry is marked missing in some rows and otherwise reads once, few, many or a size class.

V gene,D gene,clone size,J gene,CDR3 protein,CDR3 DNA
TRBV6-5,NA,NA,TRBJ1-4,CASSYGRADNEKLFF,TGTGCCAGCAGTTACGGCAGGGCTGATAATGAAAAACTGTTTTTT
TRBV9,TRBD1,once,TRBJ2-3,CASSRLLQGAGADTQYF,TGTGCCAGCAGCCGCCTCTTACAGGGGGCAGGGGCAGATACGCAGTATTTT
TRBV4-1,NA,NA,TRBJ2-3,CASSQLQGRTDTQYF,TGCGCCAGCAGCCAACTACAGGGTCGCACAGATACGCAGTATTTT
TRBV6-5,NA,NA,TRBJ2-3,CASSLGHADTQYF,TGTGCCAGCAGTTTAGGACATGCAGATACGCAGTATTTT
TRBV19,TRBD1,NA,TRBJ1-5,CASHVSGTAYSNQPQHF,TGTGCCAGTCACGTGTCAGGGACAGCTTATAGCAATCAGCCCCAGCATTTT
TRBV7-6,TRBD1,NA,TRBJ2-5,CASSLGTAQETQYF,TGTGCCAGCAGCTTGGGGACAGCCCAAGAGACCCAGTACTTC
TRBV7-9,NA,NA,TRBJ2-5,CASSLALIQGPRTEETQYF,TGTGCCAGCAGCTTAGCCCTTATACAGGGACCGAGAACCGAAGAGACCCAGTACTTC
TRBV28,NA,NA,TRBJ2-4,CASSLTSGPNIQYF,TGTGCCAGCAGTTTAACGAGCGGTCCAAACATTCAGTACTTC
TRBV7-9,TRBD1,NA,TRBJ1-2,CASSFLQGANYGYTF,TGTGCCAGCAGCTTTCTACAGGGGGCGAACTATGGCTACACCTTC
TRBV15,NA,NA,TRBJ2-3,CATSRDLASVPQYF,TGTGCCACCAGCAGAGATCTCGCCTCGGTCCCGCAGTATTTT
TRBV2,TRBD2,NA,TRBJ2-3,CASSERGLAGFNTQYF,TGTGCCAGCAGTGAAAGGGGACTAGCGGGATTTAATACGCAGTATTTT
TRBV9,NA,NA,TRBJ1-2,CASSVAGGLDGYTF,TGTGCCAGCAGCGTAGCCGGGGGGCTTGATGGCTACACCTTC
TRBV7-2,NA,NA,TRBJ2-2,CASSLAGGLNTGELFF,TGTGCCAGCAGCTTAGCGGGAGGACTCAACACCGGGGAGCTGTTTTTT
TRBV7-9,TRBD2,NA,TRBJ2-1,CASSLLAGARTYNEQFF,TGTGCCAGCAGCTTATTAGCGGGGGCGCGAACCTACAATGAGCAGTTCTTC
TRBV6-1,NA,NA,TRBJ1-1,CASSEVVGPGRNTEAFF,TGTGCCAGCAGTGAAGTAGTTGGACCGGGGCGGAACACTGAAGCTTTCTTT
TRBV18,NA,NA,TRBJ1-1,CASSPPSASNTEAFF,TGTGCCAGCTCACCGCCCTCAGCCTCGAACACTGAAGCTTTCTTT
TRBV18,NA,once,TRBJ2-1,CASSPQYSYNEQFF,TGTGCCAGCTCACCCCAATACAGCTACAATGAGCAGTTCTTC
TRBV11-3,TRBD2,NA,TRBJ2-1,CASSLQSGSSYNEQFF,TGTGCCAGCAGCCTCCAGAGCGGGAGCTCCTACAATGAGCAGTTCTTC
TRBV5-1,TRBD1,NA,TRBJ2-7,CASSARDRPRRGYEQYF,TGCGCCAGCAGCGCAAGGGACAGGCCTCGGAGGGGCTACGAGCAGTACTTC
TRBV7-2,NA,NA,TRBJ2-7,CASSLVQAWEQYF,TGTGCCAGCAGCTTAGTTCAGGCTTGGGAGCAGTACTTC
TRBV5-4,TRBD2,NA,TRBJ2-5,CASSSTGTSGFGETQYF,TGTGCCAGCAGCTCCACCGGGACTAGCGGGTTTGGGGAGACCCAGTACTTC
TRBV5-4,NA,NA,TRBJ2-7,CASSFGGGVGFEQYF,TGTGCCAGCAGCTTCGGCGGAGGGGTGGGATTCGAGCAGTACTTC
TRBV7-3,NA,NA,TRBJ2-7,CASSSTSGRSYEQYF,TGTGCCAGCAGCTCCACGAGCGGACGTTCCTACGAGCAGTACTTC
TRBV18,TRBD1,NA,TRBJ2-2,CASSPLYGTGPANTGELFF,TGTGCCAGCTCACCACTCTATGGGACAGGACCTGCAAACACCGGGGAGCTGTTTTTT
TRBV30,NA,NA,TRBJ2-7,CASDGGHYEQYF,TGTGCTTCGGACGGGGGTCACTACGAGCAGTACTTC
TRBV11-2,TRBD1,NA,TRBJ2-2,CASSRTGGKTGELFF,TGTGCCAGCAGTAGGACAGGGGGGAAGACCGGGGAGCTGTTTTTT
TRBV5-1,NA,NA,TRBJ2-2,CASKEQGLTGELFF,TGCGCCAGCAAGGAACAGGGACTCACCGGGGAGCTGTTTTTT
TRBV28,NA,NA,TRBJ2-7,CASSLAARRSEQYF,TGTGCCAGCAGTTTGGCCGCCAGACGCTCCGAGCAGTACTTC
TRBV18,NA,NA,TRBJ2-3,CASSSTRVVMDTQYF,TGTGCCAGCTCTTCCACTCGGGTCGTTATGGATACGCAGTATTTT
TRBV1,NA,NA,TRBJ2-3,CTSSHSPDTQYF,TGCACCAGCAGCCATTCACCAGATACGCAGTATTTT